One sample yielded the 4 T cell receptor beta chains listed below, sequenced in a study of shared clonotypes between healthy human individuals. The table came from immunoSEQ multiplex PCR; TCRdb's copy has only in-frame clones and leaves some out. The sample contains 100,000 to 120,000 clones, under 70% of which appear only once. Sequencing used memory CD8+ T cells sorted from blood. Subset meaning: CD45RO+ cells pooled with CCR7-negative TemRA cells. The source of these receptors is a young woman in good health.

This clone has a count of ten or more. The V and J genes are TRBV6-5 and TRBJ1-5; D unclear. Trimming removed 0 bases from V and 1 base from J, with 10 bases in between. Germline V lookup: CDR1 MNHEY, CDR2 SVGAGI. The CDR3 runs to 16 residues. The CDR3 is CASSYSEGHSNQPQHF. The CDR3 nucleotides read TGTGCCAGCAGTTACTCGGAAGGGCACAGCAATCAGCCCCAGCATTTT.

The chain recombines TRBV28 with TRBJ2-1, with D perhaps TRBD2 (6 bases). V lost 6 bases to trimming and J lost 6 bases, with 21 bases between them. Germline CDR1 and CDR2: MDHEN and SYDVKM. The CDR3 is 16 residues long. The CDR3 loop is CASRLIRELASNEQFF. In DNA form, the CDR3 reads TGTGCCAGCAGACTTATTAGAGAACTAGCAAGCAATGAGCAGTTCTTC.

There are a few counts of this clone. This sequence joins TRBV25-1 and TRBJ2-3; TRBD2 might be the D (6 bases). Germline V gene sequence: CDR1 MGHDK, CDR2 SYGVNS. This CDR3 contains 17 residues. The ends were cut back, 3 bases at V and 3 bases at J, with 19 bases in the middle. This CDR3 is CASSDPSGGVDTDTQYF. The CDR3 nucleotides read TGTGCCAGCAGTGATCCGTCCGGAGGGGTGGATACAGATACGCAGTATTTT.

This clone was seen at least ten times. The chain uses TRBV6-1 and TRBJ2-2, with 10 nucleotides matching TRBD1. V gave up 6 bases and J gave up 7 bases; unmatched junction bases: 5. The CDR3 runs to 14 residues. From germline, CDR1 is MNHNS and CDR2 SASEGT. Here the CDR3 reads CASRGQGDIGELFF. CDR3 coding DNA: TGTGCCAGCAGAGGACAGGGGGACATCGGGGAGCTGTTTTTT.